This T cell receptor (beta chain) derives from a study of technical replicates of blood from several donors (dated by TCRdb to the late 2010s). The CDR3 starts with the cysteine, ends with the phenylalanine, and has 18 residues. The CDR3 DNA has 54 bases and is translated from base 1. V loses 1 base at its end and J loses 1 base; junction bases beyond the gene matches: 8. The CDR1 and CDR2 encoded by the germline V gene are SGDLS and YYNGEE. The library was built by means of the immunoSEQ multiplex PCR assay. Held by TCRdb, this immuneACCESS table contains in-frame sequences only and omits some clones. Under half of the omission traces to an unresolved V gene where checked; the cause of the rest is unknown. This sample is represented by some 70,000 clones; around 94% of them were singletons. The ten most abundant clones make up 0.38% of the sample. Comment on this clone: There is no known antigen for this receptor. No base quality values were provided; no much bigger clone lies one nucleotide off.

The receptor chain draws on TRBV9 and TRBJ2-2, with 9 bases in between that match TRBD2. The specimen was T cells isolated from PBMCs. The clonotype comes from a human donor in good health. The sequence in DNA is TGTGCCAGCAGCGTATCGGGTAGCGGGAGACAGAACACCGGGGAGCTGTTTTTT. Its amino acids are CASSVSGSGRQNTGELFF.